These 22 T cell receptor beta chains were all obtained from the same sample, sequenced in a study of early T cells in non-severe SARS-CoV-2 infection. MiXCR, run by TCRdb on the 5' RACE reads, gives a single entry per CDR3 protein. The table includes some 23,000 distinct CDR3 sequences, approximately 5.1% detected once. The sample consisted of whole blood. The receptors were gathered from an adult who was a healthcare worker with PCR-confirmed SARS-CoV-2 infection or an uninfected control (not recorded which).

In its sample, this clonotype was seen a few times. V is TRBV6-1 and J is TRBJ2-1, with 15 bases that match TRBD2. The CDR3 contains 13 residues. CDR1 is MNHNS and CDR2 is SASEGT in the germline V gene. V was pared by 8 bases and J by 10 bases, with 3 bases of the junction left unmatched. CDR3 protein: CASRTSGGEEQFF. The CDR3 DNA reads TGTGCCAGCCGGACTAGCGGGGGGGAAGAGCAGTTCTTC.

This clonotype was detected ten times or more. The V gene is TRBV7-6, the J gene TRBJ2-7; 9 nucleotides align to TRBD2. V shed 4 bases and J 1 base; nucleotides not matched to a gene: 11. This CDR3 is 17 amino acids long. Germline loops: CDR1 SGHVS, CDR2 FNYEAQ. This chain's CDR3 is CASSSHAGGRRSYEQYF. The CDR3 DNA reads TGTGCCAGCAGCTCCCATGCGGGGGGGCGCAGGTCCTACGAGCAGTACTTC.

This clonotype was counted at least ten times. V and J are TRBV11-2 and TRBJ2-1; 9 positions match TRBD2. Germline CDR1 reads SGHAT; CDR2 reads FQNNGV. CDR3 length: 16 amino acids. The J segment lost 8 bases and the V segment lost 4 bases, leaving 12 bases of the junction unmatched. CDR3 in amino acids: CASSSTPGGRGDEQFF. DNA of the CDR3: TGTGCCAGCAGCTCAACGCCTGGCGGGAGGGGCGATGAGCAGTTCTTC.

This clonotype has at least ten counts. The chain links TRBV5-5 to TRBJ1-2, with 7 bases aligning to TRBD1. This CDR3 is built from 15 residues. Germline V gene lookup returns CDR1 SGHKS and CDR2 YYEKEE (reference sequence). V lost 2 bases, J lost 4 bases, and 8 bases stayed unmatched. DNA for the CDR3: TGTGCCAGCAGCTTATGGCAGGGGGACGGCTATGGCTACACCTTC. It encodes CASSLWQGDGYGYTF.

This clonotype has a count of ten or more. The chain couples TRBV24-1 to TRBJ2-1; D ambiguous. This CDR3 region has 11 residues. With 3 bases removed from V and 11 bases from J, the gap between germline ends came to 7 bases. Per germline, CDR1 KGHDR and CDR2 SFDVKD. The DNA for the CDR3 is TGTGCCACCAGTGATCACAGAAAGCAGTTCTTC. Protein product: CATSDHRKQFF.

This clonotype was seen many times. The gene calls are TRBV9 and TRBJ2-4; TRBD1 aligns across 8 bases. Germline lookup yields CDR1 SGDLS and CDR2 YYNGEE. CDR3 size: 15 residues. With V trimmed by 0 bases and J by 5 bases, 4 bases remained unmatched. The CDR3 DNA follows: TGTGCCAGCAGCGTAGAAGGACAGGGACAAAACATTCAGTACTTC. Protein: CASSVEGQGQNIQYF.

This clonotype has at least ten counts. The chain uses TRBV13 and TRBJ2-2; the D gene could be TRBD1 or TRBD2 (5 bases each). The germline V gene has CDR1 PRHDT and CDR2 FYEKMQ (reference sequence). The CDR3 spans 14 residues. V dropped 6 bases and J dropped 7 bases, with 15 bases sitting between them. The CDR3 region is CASRLGARGGELFF. CDR3 nucleotide sequence: TGTGCCAGCAGACTCGGGGCCCGCGGCGGGGAGCTGTTTTTT. Filled out from reference TRBV13 and TRBJ2-2, the complete variable domain reads AAGVIQSPRHLIKEKRETATLKCYPIPRHDTVYWYQQGPGQDPQFLISFYEKMQSDKGSIPDRFSAQQFSDYHSELNMSSLELGDSALYFCASRLGARGGELFFGEGSRLTVL.

At least ten counts were recorded for this clonotype. The CDR3 DNA is TGCAGTGCTAGAGATCCGGGCAGCCTGAACACTGAAGCTTTCTTT. This codes for CSARDPGSLNTEAFF. This chain uses TRBV20-1 with TRBJ1-1; no definite D call. The CDR3 is 15 residues long. The germline V and J ends were trimmed by 0 bases and 0 bases, with 11 bases remaining between them. Germline V CDR1 and CDR2: DFQATT, SNEGSKA (reference sequence).

This clonotype was counted ten times or more. V gene TRBV25-1 combines with J gene TRBJ2-1; TRBD1 is a possible D gene (6 bases). Germline V gene lookup returns CDR1 MGHDK and CDR2 SYGVNS. CDR3 length: 15 residues. V lost 4 bases to trimming and J lost 4 bases, with 14 bases between them. The CDR3 DNA follows: TGTGCCAGCAGTGTAGGGGGACGGGGATACAATGAGCAGTTCTTC. Residues: CASSVGGRGYNEQFF.

At least ten counts were recorded for this clonotype. This chain uses TRBV28 with TRBJ1-4; D is possibly TRBD1 (5 bases). With 3 bases removed from V and 8 bases from J, the gap between germline ends came to 10 bases. CDR3 length equals 13 residues. Germline CDR1 MDHEN, CDR2 SYDVKM. The DNA of the CDR3 is TGTGCCAGCAGTTTCGGGGGGAGAGAAAAACTGTTTTTT. Translated: CASSFGGREKLFF.

This clonotype was counted many times. This chain links TRBV7-6 with TRBJ2-3, with D unresolved. The CDR3 runs 13 residues. The V end was cut by 5 bases, the J end by 1 base, with 7 bases between. Germline V gene sequence: CDR1 SGHVS, CDR2 FNYEAQ. The CDR3 region has the DNA TGTGCCAGCAGCATCCTCGGCACAGATACGCAGTATTTT. It encodes CASSILGTDTQYF.

This chain connects TRBV4-1 to TRBJ2-1, with 7 nucleotides matching TRBD2. The CDR3 has 18 residues. The junction had 16 bases not matched to a gene; V was cut back by 4 bases and J by 4 bases. The germline V gene encodes CDR1 MGHRA and CDR2 YSYEKL. CDR3 amino acids: CASSLRRSGTNPYNEQFF. For the CDR3, the DNA is TGCGCCAGCAGCCTTAGACGAAGCGGGACTAATCCTTACAATGAGCAGTTCTTC.

The chain is built from TRBV7-9 and TRBJ1-2, with 7 bases aligning to TRBD1. Germline V gives CDR1 SEHNR, CDR2 FQNEAQ (reference sequence). Trimming took 4 bases from V and 6 from J; bases not matched to a gene: 8. CDR3 length: 14 residues. The CDR3 DNA follows: TGTGCCAGCAGCTATGGACAGGATGAACATGGCTACACCTTC. Translated: CASSYGQDEHGYTF.

The table lists this clonotype with a few counts. This CDR3 is CASSVLRDRDDREQYF. CDR3 bases: TGTGCCAGCAGTGTCCTCCGGGACAGGGACGATCGCGAGCAGTACTTC. J is TRBJ2-7 and V is TRBV2; 9 nucleotides agree with TRBD1. With 4 bases clipped from V and 6 bases from J, the junction kept 13 bases outside the gene matches. From germline, CDR1 is SNHLY and CDR2 FYNNEI. CDR3 length: 16 amino acids.

A few counts support this clonotype. This chain links TRBV21-1 with TRBJ2-3; the listed D gene, TRBD1, was not tested against the DNA. TRBV21-1 is termed a pseudogene. The CDR3 extends over 17 amino acids. Here the CDR3 reads CASSRGQGRPNTDTQYF. The CDR3 region has the DNA TGTGCCAGCAGCCGGGGACAGGGGCGACCAAACACAGATACGCAGTATTTT.

The chain employs TRBV9 and TRBJ2-1; TRBD2 matches 8 bases. CDR1 is SGDLS and CDR2 is YYNGEE in the germline V gene. V dropped 3 bases and J dropped 6; count of bases not matched to a gene: 11. CDR3 size: 16 residues. CDR3: CASSGRSGMGANEQFF. DNA of the CDR3: TGTGCCAGCAGCGGTCGTAGCGGGATGGGGGCCAATGAGCAGTTCTTC.

This clonotype was picked up many times. The chain carries TRBV7-2 and TRBJ1-5, with D maybe TRBD1 (6 bases). CDR1 is SGHTA and CDR2 is FQGNSA in the germline V gene. The CDR3 covers 17 residues. Trimming removed 4 bases from V and 4 bases from J, with 20 bases in between. The CDR3 bases are TGTGCCAGCAGCTCCCACCAGGGGCGGGTCGCAAATCAGCCCCAGCATTTT. Translating gives CASSSHQGRVANQPQHF.

Ten or more counts support this clonotype. The DNA for the CDR3 is TGTGCCAGCAGTTGGGGGACACGGTTGAACACTGAAGCTTTCTTT. It translates to CASSWGTRLNTEAFF. V usage is TRBV6-5 and J usage is TRBJ1-1; D might be TRBD1 (6 bases). Trimming cost V 4 bases and J 0 bases, with 12 bases left between them. The germline V gene has CDR1 MNHEY and CDR2 SVGAGI. The CDR3 consists of 15 residues.

The gene calls are TRBV7-9 and TRBJ2-6; D gene ambiguous. This CDR3 spans 16 amino acids. Germline CDR1 and CDR2: SEHNR and FQNEAQ (reference sequence). The V and J ends lost 0 bases and 0 bases respectively, with 6 bases between them. For the CDR3, the DNA is TGTGCCAGCAGCTTAGCGGCCCTCTCTGGGGCCAACGTCCTGACTTTC. As protein: CASSLAALSGANVLTF.

This clonotype was found many times. This sequence joins TRBV7-2 and TRBJ2-1; D is undetermined. This CDR3 comprises 14 residues. V was cut by 5 bases and J by 0 bases, with 8 bases left in between. CDR1 is SGHTA, CDR2 FQGNSA, per germline. The CDR3 bases are TGTGCCAGCAGCCCCGGGTCCTCCTACAATGAGCAGTTCTTC. Translated: CASSPGSSYNEQFF.

Many counts were recorded for this clonotype. The CDR3 protein is CASSLALATYNEQFF. The CDR3 region has the DNA TGCGCCAGCAGCTTGGCCCTAGCGACTTACAATGAGCAGTTCTTC. The chain is built from TRBV5-1 and TRBJ2-1; D perhaps matches TRBD2 (6 bases). V was trimmed by 0 bases and J by 4 bases, leaving 11 bases between them. CDR3 length: 15 residues. The germline V gene encodes CDR1 SGHRS and CDR2 YFSETQ.

The rearrangement uses TRBV18 and TRBJ2-1; tentatively, D is TRBD2 (6 bases). Trimming shortened V by 3 bases and J by 7 bases, and 16 bases separated the two germline ends. The CDR3 is made up of 15 amino acids. Per the germline V gene, CDR1 is KGHSH and CDR2 is LQKENI. The CDR3 nucleotides read TGTGCCAGCTCACCGGGAGGACGGACCTTTAATGAGCAGTTCTTC. Amino acids: CASSPGGRTFNEQFF.